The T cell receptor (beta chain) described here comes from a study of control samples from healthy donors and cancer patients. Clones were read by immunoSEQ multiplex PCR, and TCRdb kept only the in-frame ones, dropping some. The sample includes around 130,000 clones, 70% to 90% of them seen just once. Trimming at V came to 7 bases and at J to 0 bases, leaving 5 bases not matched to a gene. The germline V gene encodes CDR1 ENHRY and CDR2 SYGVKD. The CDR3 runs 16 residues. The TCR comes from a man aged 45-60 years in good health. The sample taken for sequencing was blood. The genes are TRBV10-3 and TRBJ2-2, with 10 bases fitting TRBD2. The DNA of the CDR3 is TGTGCCATCAACCCTAGCGGGGGCTCGAACACCGGGGAGCTGTTTTTT. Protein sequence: CAINPSGGSNTGELFF.